Listed here are 12 T cell receptor beta chains from one sample, sequenced in a study of cytomegalovirus exposure and HLA in healthy donors. Assay: immunoSEQ multiplex PCR; the TCRdb copy retains only in-frame clones and omits some. This table holds hundreds of thousands of clones, 80% to 90% found once. The sequenced material came from PBMCs. These receptors came from a young woman in good health and CMV-seronegative.

A few counts support this clone. Additional DNA sequences in this sample encode the identical CDR3. This chain connects TRBV7-9 to TRBJ1-2, with 7 bases matching TRBD1. The germline V gene has CDR1 SEHNR and CDR2 FQNEAQ (reference sequence). The CDR3 is made up of 13 amino acids. The V and J ends lost 5 bases and 8 bases, in that order; junction bases with no gene match: 8. CDR3 residues: CASSANTGDGYTF. As DNA, the CDR3 is TGTGCCAGCAGCGCCAACACAGGGGACGGCTACACCTTC.

The chain is built from TRBV10-1 and TRBJ1-1; 9 bases agree with TRBD1. Germline CDR1 and CDR2: WNHNN and SYGVQD (reference sequence). The V and J ends lost 3 bases and 7 bases, in that order; junction bases with no gene match: 6. This CDR3 is 14 amino acids long. The CDR3: CASSDTGGSGEAFF. CDR3 coding DNA: TGCGCCAGCAGTGACACAGGGGGCTCGGGTGAAGCTTTCTTT.

The chain recombines TRBV6-1 with TRBJ1-3; TRBD1 is a possible D gene (6 bases). V gave up 6 bases and J gave up 3 bases, with 12 bases separating them. The CDR3 spans 14 residues. The germline V gene has CDR1 MNHNS and CDR2 SASEGT. The CDR3 bases are TGTGCCAGCAGCGCTCAGGGGAATGGAAACACCATATATTTT. It yields the protein CASSAQGNGNTIYF.

The chain joins TRBV19 to TRBJ1-5; possible D gene TRBD1, 6 bases. Trimming took off 3 bases at V and 5 bases at J, with 14 bases between the two ends. Germline loops: CDR1 LNHDA, CDR2 SQIVND (reference sequence). The CDR3 spans 15 residues. The DNA of the CDR3 is TGTGCCAGTAGTATTGGCAGGGGCCTCTATCAGCCCCAGCATTTT. Protein product: CASSIGRGLYQPQHF.

The count of this clone is one. J is TRBJ1-1 and V is TRBV7-9; D unresolved. This CDR3 is 13 amino acids long. Germline CDR1 SEHNR, CDR2 FQNEAQ (reference sequence). Trimming left V 5 bases short and J 4 bases short, with 11 bases between. CDR3 in amino acids: CASSLSRVTEAFF. Written as DNA, the CDR3 is TGTGCCAGCAGCCTAAGCCGCGTCACTGAAGCTTTCTTT.

The chain uses TRBV6-7 and TRBJ1-1, with 7 bases aligning to TRBD1. TRBV6-7 qualifies as an ORF whose function is uncertain. The CDR3 spans 17 residues. V was pared by 0 bases and J by 0 bases, with 7 bases of the junction left unmatched. DNA for the CDR3: TGTGCCAGCAGTTACTCGAGGACAGGAGGCATGAACACTGAAGCTTTCTTT. Its protein product is CASSYSRTGGMNTEAFF.

This CDR3 reads CASSFRTTPGMNTEAFF. DNA for the CDR3: TGTGCCAGCAGCTTCAGGACTACACCGGGGATGAACACTGAAGCTTTCTTT. V is TRBV11-2 and J is TRBJ1-1; no reliable D call. The CDR3 loop spans 17 amino acids. Between the trimmed V and J ends, which lost 3 bases and 0 bases, there was a span of 17 bases. The germline gives CDR1 SGHAT, CDR2 FQNNGV.

The chain employs TRBV4-1 and TRBJ2-4, with D possibly matching TRBD1 (5 bases). V shed 8 bases and J shed 0 bases, with 11 bases lying between them. Germline loops: CDR1 MGHRA, CDR2 YSYEKL. The length of the CDR3 is 14 residues. The CDR3 DNA follows: TGCGCCAGCTCGACAGATATAGCCAAAAACATTCAGTACTTC. Translation gives CASSTDIAKNIQYF.

The chain links TRBV2 to TRBJ2-3; 9 nucleotides align to TRBD2. Germline CDR1 is SNHLY and CDR2 is FYNNEI. The CDR3 length is 16 residues. The trim removed 10 bases at V and 3 bases at J, leaving 14 bases unmatched. The CDR3 nucleotides are TGTGCCACCCACCCCCCAGCGGGGGGAGGGACAGATACGCAGTATTTT. Amino acid sequence: CATHPPAGGGTDTQYF.

The chain joins TRBV5-1 to TRBJ2-1, with D tentatively TRBD2 (6 bases). The germline V gene has CDR1 SGHRS and CDR2 YFSETQ. Deletions cut 3 bases from V and 4 bases from J, with 20 bases between. This CDR3 spans 17 amino acids. The CDR3 region is CASSSRDSKWGYNEQFF. Here the CDR3 DNA reads TGCGCCAGCAGCTCCCGGGACTCCAAATGGGGTTACAATGAGCAGTTCTTC.

This chain uses TRBV9 with TRBJ2-1, with a weak D call TRBD2 (5 bases). CDR1 is SGDLS and CDR2 is YYNGEE in the germline V gene. V lost 1 base and J 1 base, leaving 9 bases between the germline ends. This CDR3 has 15 residues. This CDR3 is CASSVSGTSYNEQFF. The DNA of the CDR3 is TGTGCCAGCAGCGTAAGCGGAACTTCCTACAATGAGCAGTTCTTC.

The chain combines TRBV7-9 with TRBJ1-4; TRBD1 is a possible D gene (5 bases). Germline V gene data show CDR1 as SEHNR and CDR2 as FQNEAQ (reference sequence). V was cut by 4 bases and J by 7 bases, with 13 bases left in between. CDR3 size: 14 residues. Here the CDR3 reads CASSSWGTAEKLFF. The CDR3 coding sequence is TGTGCCAGCAGCTCTTGGGGCACCGCTGAAAAACTGTTTTTT.